These 26 T cell receptor beta chains were sequenced from one sample in a study of cytomegalovirus exposure and HLA in healthy donors. Primers for the PCR totalled 60 Vbeta and 13 Jbeta. Here immunoSEQ multiplex PCR was the method, and the copy in TCRdb shows in-frame clones only, minus some. Altogether over 85,000 clones are present, roughly four fifths being singletons, with the ten largest covering under 0.75%. The specimen was PBMCs. The receptors shown here come from a man aged 25 to 40 in good health and CMV-seronegative.

The J gene is TRBJ1-2, the V gene TRBV9, with D perhaps matching TRBD1 (5 bases). V shed 4 bases and J shed 4 bases, with 20 bases lying between them. In germline, CDR1 is SGDLS, CDR2 YYNGEE. The CDR3 extends over 16 amino acids. The CDR3 protein is CASSPDPMGEGYGYTF. Here the CDR3 DNA reads TGTGCCAGCAGCCCCGACCCGATGGGGGAGGGCTATGGCTACACCTTC.

V and J are TRBV4-3 and TRBJ1-4, with no clear D. Deletions cut 2 bases from V and 5 bases from J, with 9 bases between. The CDR3 has 14 amino acids. The germline V gene has CDR1 LGHNA and CDR2 YSLEER. DNA for the CDR3: TGCGCCAGCAGCCAAAGTCGAGGGAATGAAAAACTGTTTTTT. This codes for CASSQSRGNEKLFF.

The chain uses TRBV5-1 and TRBJ2-5; D is perhaps TRBD1 (6 bases). The germline gives CDR1 SGHRS, CDR2 YFSETQ. V lost 4 bases to trimming and J lost 5 bases, with 18 bases between them. The CDR3 sequence is 15 residues long. In DNA, the CDR3 is TGCGCCAGCAGCGCCGGAACAGGGATAGTCGAGACCCAGTACTTC. Its translation: CASSAGTGIVETQYF.

The gene calls are TRBV2 and TRBJ2-3, with TRBD2 identical over 13 bases. The CDR3 extends over 15 amino acids. Germline trimming cut 5 bases from V and 9 bases from J; bases unmatched to any gene: 8. Germline values: CDR1 SNHLY, CDR2 FYNNEI. The CDR3, as DNA: TGTGCCAGCAGTCGGACTAGCGGGAGAGTAATAACGCAGTATTTT. Residues: CASSRTSGRVITQYF.

The rearrangement joins TRBV6-5 to TRBJ1-5, with 8 bases matching TRBD1. The CDR3 runs to 15 residues. V lost 6 bases to trimming and J lost 6 bases; unmatched junction nucleotides: 10. Germline V gene data show CDR1 as MNHEY and CDR2 as SVGAGI. CDR3 amino acids: CASSTIQGVRQPQHF. CDR3 bases: TGTGCCAGCAGCACAATACAGGGGGTACGTCAGCCCCAGCATTTT.

The chain is built from TRBV5-1 and TRBJ2-7; 9 nucleotides agree with TRBD1. The CDR3 is 15 residues long. V shed 2 bases and J 4 bases; nucleotides not matched to a gene: 7. Germline-derived CDR1 and CDR2 are SGHRS and YFSETQ. The CDR3 nucleotides are TGCGCCAGCAGCTTAAGACAGGGGGGTTTTTACGAGCAGTACTTC. Translation gives CASSLRQGGFYEQYF.

The gene calls are TRBV9 and TRBJ1-1; TRBD1 agrees at 7 bases. Germline lookup yields CDR1 SGDLS and CDR2 YYNGEE. V lost 4 bases, J lost 7 bases, and 10 bases stayed unmatched. The CDR3 has 14 amino acids. Written as DNA, the CDR3 is TGTGCCAGCAGCCCTGCCGACAGGGCGGGTGAAGCTTTCTTT. Translated, it gives CASSPADRAGEAFF.

The chain recombines TRBV4-1 with TRBJ1-1; maybe TRBD1 (6 bases). V lost 2 bases and J 11 bases, leaving 21 bases between the germline ends. The CDR3 runs 15 residues. Germline V gene lookup returns CDR1 MGHRA and CDR2 YSYEKL. The CDR3 loop reads CASSQPPSGGEQAFF. The DNA of the CDR3 is TGCGCCAGCAGCCAACCACCTTCGGGGGGCGAACAGGCTTTCTTT.

For the CDR3, the DNA is TGTGCCAGCAGCTTTTACAGGGGCCTGAACACTGAAGCTTTCTTT. Translation: CASSFYRGLNTEAFF. The genes are TRBV7-2 and TRBJ1-1; 7 bases match TRBD1. Per the germline V gene, CDR1 is SGHTA and CDR2 is FQGNSA. Unmatched junction bases numbered 4, after V lost 3 bases and J lost 0 bases. The CDR3 is 15 residues long.

The chain couples TRBV6-1 to TRBJ1-1; the match to TRBD1 covers 9 bases. This CDR3 region has 16 residues. Germline assignment: CDR1 MNHNS and CDR2 SASEGT. The V and J ends lost 3 bases and 1 base, in that order; junction bases with no gene match: 6. The CDR3 loop is CASSDSVGQGNTEAFF. For the CDR3, the DNA is TGTGCCAGCAGTGATTCCGTGGGACAGGGGAACACTGAAGCTTTCTTT.

This clone was counted a few times. This chain connects TRBV5-1 to TRBJ2-2, with D uncertain. Germline V gene lookup returns CDR1 SGHRS and CDR2 YFSETQ. The ends were cut back, 4 bases at V and 1 base at J, with 11 bases in the middle. There are 15 residues in the CDR3. In DNA, the CDR3 is TGCGCCAGCAGCGGCTTTGAGGAGAACACCGGGGAGCTGTTTTTT. Encoded protein: CASSGFEENTGELFF.

This clone was recorded only once. This chain connects TRBV10-3 to TRBJ1-2; 8 bases fit TRBD1. J was trimmed by 4 bases and V by 4 bases; bases with no gene match: 8. The CDR3 totals 15 residues. CDR1 and CDR2 from the germline V gene are ENHRY and SYGVKD. The CDR3, as DNA: TGTGCCATCAGTGGCGTGACAGGGGCTTTCTATGGCTACACCTTC. Its translation: CAISGVTGAFYGYTF.

The rearrangement links TRBV6-1 to TRBJ1-1; D is ambiguous. The ends were cut back, 1 base at V and 9 bases at J, with 12 bases in the middle. This CDR3 has 13 amino acids. CDR1 is MNHNS and CDR2 is SASEGT in the germline V gene. The CDR3 DNA reads as TGTGCCAGCAGTGAAGGGATTTGGCGGAAAGCTTTCTTT. Amino acid sequence: CASSEGIWRKAFF.

The chain has TRBV5-6 and TRBJ2-6; a weak D match, TRBD1 (5 bases). This CDR3 has 15 residues. The germline gives CDR1 SGHDT, CDR2 YYEEEE. V was cut by 3 bases and J by 3 bases, with 10 bases left in between. The CDR3 here is CASSSQGGGANVLTF. In DNA form, the CDR3 reads TGTGCCAGCAGCTCCCAGGGCGGTGGGGCCAACGTCCTGACTTTC.

V gene TRBV7-2 combines with J gene TRBJ2-2, with D perhaps TRBD2 (5 bases). Germline V lookup: CDR1 SGHTA, CDR2 FQGNSA. The V end was cut by 1 base, the J end by 4 bases, with 7 bases between. The CDR3 loop spans 14 amino acids. The CDR3 region has the DNA TGTGCCAGCAGCTTAGGGACTGGCACCGGGGAGCTGTTTTTT. Its protein is CASSLGTGTGELFF.

V is TRBV5-1 and J is TRBJ2-2; D is perhaps TRBD1 (6 bases). The CDR3 totals 15 residues. The ends were cut back, 4 bases at V and 2 bases at J, with 12 bases in the middle. Germline V gene sequence: CDR1 SGHRS, CDR2 YFSETQ. CDR3 nucleotides: TGCGCCAGCAGCATCTCACAGGGAAACACCGGGGAGCTGTTTTTT. Its translation is CASSISQGNTGELFF.

J is TRBJ2-5 and V is TRBV7-3; 11 nucleotides match TRBD2. V shed 4 bases and J 5 bases; nucleotides not matched to a gene: 6. CDR3 size: 15 residues. In germline, CDR1 is SGHTA, CDR2 FQGTGA. The CDR3 sequence is CASSSIAGGQETQYF. CDR3 DNA: TGTGCCAGCAGCTCCATAGCGGGGGGGCAGGAGACCCAGTACTTC.

V gene TRBV2 combines with J gene TRBJ2-3; 9 nucleotides agree with TRBD2. The CDR3 extends over 16 amino acids. Trimming removed 5 bases from V and 3 bases from J; junction bases left unmatched: 9. The V gene's germline CDR1 is SNHLY and CDR2 FYNNEI. The CDR3 nucleotides read TGTGCCAGCAGTCTGAGCGGGAGGAGGGGGACAGATACGCAGTATTTT. Amino acids: CASSLSGRRGTDTQYF. Using reference TRBV2 and TRBJ2-3 for the parts outside the CDR3, the full variable domain is EPEVTQTPSHQVTQMGQEVILRCVPISNHLYFYWYRQILGQKVEFLVSFYNNEISEKSEIFDDQFSVERPDGSNFTLKIRSTKLEDSAMYFCASSLSGRRGTDTQYFGPGTRLTVL.

This clone came up a few times. The chain uses TRBV6-1 and TRBJ1-1, with 8 bases lining up with TRBD1. V was clipped by 4 bases and J by 4 bases; unmatched bases: 5. This CDR3 spans 14 amino acids. Germline V CDR1 and CDR2: MNHNS, SASEGT. The CDR3 DNA reads as TGTGCCAGCAGTGGATATGGGACAGGCACTGAAGCTTTCTTT. Translation gives CASSGYGTGTEAFF.

The chain uses TRBV6-5 and TRBJ1-3; tentative D call: TRBD1 (5 bases). Germline lookup yields CDR1 MNHEY and CDR2 SVGAGI. The CDR3 consists of 15 residues. V was cut by 2 bases and J by 0 bases, with 8 bases left in between. CDR3 in DNA: TGTGCCAGCAGTTACCAGGGCAGCTCTGGAAACACCATATATTTT. As protein: CASSYQGSSGNTIYF.

V usage is TRBV11-3 and J usage is TRBJ2-1; D perhaps matches TRBD2 (5 bases). Germline V CDR1 and CDR2: SGHNT, YENEEA. Deletions cut 5 bases from V and 2 bases from J, with 25 bases between. The CDR3 runs 19 residues. The DNA for the CDR3 is TGTGCCAGCAGCAGAACTCTCCGCCTAGCCTACCTAACCTACAATGAGCAGTTCTTC. This gives the protein CASSRTLRLAYLTYNEQFF.

This clone was recorded a few times. CDR3 sequence reads: CASTAGTYEQYF. The CDR3 DNA sequence: TGTGCCAGCACGGCAGGAACCTACGAGCAGTACTTC. The chain couples TRBV28 to TRBJ2-7; D is uncertain. CDR1 is MDHEN, CDR2 SYDVKM, per germline. The CDR3 totals 12 residues. Trimming left V 7 bases short and J 2 bases short, with 9 bases between.

Only one count was recorded for this clone. This chain connects TRBV5-1 to TRBJ2-2; 7 bases agree with TRBD1. The germline V gene encodes CDR1 SGHRS and CDR2 YFSETQ. V gave up 1 base and J gave up 4 bases; unmatched junction bases: 7. The CDR3 runs 16 residues. The CDR3 region has the DNA TGCGCCAGCAGCTTGTTAGGGGGCCGGGTCACCGGGGAGCTGTTTTTT. Protein sequence: CASSLLGGRVTGELFF. The full variable domain, with the rest looked up from reference TRBV5-1 and TRBJ2-2, is KAGVTQTPRYLIKTRGQQVTLSCSPISGHRSVSWYQQTPGQGLQFLFEYFSETQRNKGNFPGRFSGRQFSNSRSEMNVSTLELGDSALYLCASSLLGGRVTGELFFGEGSRLTVL.

The chain recombines TRBV7-9 with TRBJ2-5, with 9 bases fitting TRBD2. Per germline, CDR1 SEHNR and CDR2 FQNEAQ (reference sequence). J lost 3 bases, V lost 6 bases, and 2 bases had no gene match. The CDR3 loop spans 13 amino acids. CDR3 bases: TGTGCCAGCAGACGACTAGCGGAAGAGACCCAGTACTTC. It is translated as CASRRLAEETQYF.

This rearrangement joins TRBV7-8 to TRBJ1-4; D gene uncertain. The V and J ends lost 6 bases and 0 bases respectively, with 11 bases between them. Germline assignment: CDR1 SGHVS and CDR2 FQNEAQ. The length of the CDR3 is 15 residues. The CDR3 region is CASRPKPATNEKLFF. DNA for the CDR3: TGTGCCAGCAGACCCAAGCCTGCAACTAATGAAAAACTGTTTTTT.

The genes are TRBV27 and TRBJ1-2; D remains unclear. CDR3 length: 15 amino acids. Germline loops: CDR1 MNHEY, CDR2 SMNVEV (reference sequence). The V and J ends lost 3 bases and 4 bases respectively, with 15 bases between them. In DNA form, the CDR3 reads TGTGCCAGCAGTTTTGCCGCGAGGGTGGCCTATGGCTACACCTTC. It yields the protein CASSFAARVAYGYTF.